A single sample gave rise to the 7 T cell receptor beta chains below, sequenced in a study of blood T cell repertoires in COVID-19. Method: immunoSEQ multiplex PCR; TCRdb's copy keeps in-frame clones and lacks some. Of some 200,000 clones listed, 70% to 90% are singletons. The specimen was peripheral blood. These receptors originate from a woman in her forties or fifties with active or convalescent COVID-19.

The rearrangement uses TRBV3-1 (or the pseudogene TRBV3-2) and TRBJ2-2, with 7 nucleotides matching TRBD2. The CDR3 loop spans 17 amino acids. CDR1 LGHDT and CDR2 YNNKEL come from the germline V gene (reference sequence). V dropped 0 bases and J dropped 5; count of bases not matched to a gene: 9. CDR3 nucleotides: TGTGCCAGCAGCCAAGATAGACCCACTAGCGTGACCGGGGAGCTGTTTTTT. Protein: CASSQDRPTSVTGELFF.

The CDR3 DNA sequence: TGTGCCAGCAGTTACTCCGGTCCTGGGGCCAACGTCCTGACTTTC. The encoded protein is CASSYSGPGANVLTF. The chain couples TRBV6-5 to TRBJ2-6, with D uncertain. V was cut by 0 bases and J by 2 bases, with 5 bases left in between. The germline V gene has CDR1 MNHEY and CDR2 SVGAGI. The CDR3 runs to 15 residues.

The chain couples TRBV2 to TRBJ2-3; TRBD2 matches at 14 bases. The CDR3 extends over 13 amino acids. The junction had 3 bases not matched to a gene; V was cut back by 8 bases and J by 8 bases. CDR1 SNHLY and CDR2 FYNNEI come from the germline V gene. CDR3 protein: CASGTSGRATQYF. The CDR3 DNA follows: TGTGCCAGCGGGACTAGCGGGAGAGCTACGCAGTATTTT.

The chain recombines TRBV7-2 with TRBJ2-6, with TRBD1 matching over 9 bases. J lost 2 bases, V lost 5 bases, and 1 base had no gene match. Per germline, CDR1 SGHTA and CDR2 FQGNSA. This CDR3 is 15 amino acids long. The CDR3 region is CASSTGGAGANVLTF. The DNA for the CDR3 is TGTGCCAGCAGCACAGGGGGCGCTGGGGCCAACGTCCTGACTTTC.

This chain uses TRBV18 with TRBJ1-4; a possible D gene is TRBD1 (5 bases). CDR1 and CDR2 from the germline V gene are KGHSH and LQKENI. The CDR3 is 15 amino acids. The V end was cut by 2 bases, the J end by 13 bases, with 20 bases between. CDR3 loop: CASSPNPSGLGGLFF. The CDR3, as DNA: TGTGCCAGCTCACCAAACCCCTCCGGCCTCGGGGGACTGTTTTTT.

This clone was counted only a few times. The V gene is TRBV27, the J gene TRBJ1-1; 11 bases fit TRBD1. Trimming removed 1 base from V and 11 bases from J; junction bases left unmatched: 9. This CDR3 is 15 amino acids long. Germline CDR1 MNHEY, CDR2 SMNVEV (reference sequence). CDR3 sequence: CASSLWGQGESAAFF. The CDR3 DNA follows: TGTGCCAGCAGTTTATGGGGACAGGGGGAGTCTGCTGCTTTCTTT.

The rearrangement links TRBV5-1 to TRBJ2-3, with 9 bases lining up with TRBD2. This CDR3 contains 19 residues. Germline V CDR1 and CDR2: SGHRS, YFSETQ. V dropped 2 bases and J dropped 1; count of bases not matched to a gene: 14. The DNA for the CDR3 is TGCGCCAGCAGCTTCCCGACTAGCGGAGGAAATAGTCGCACAGATACGCAGTATTTT. This gives the protein CASSFPTSGGNSRTDTQYF. The full variable domain, with the rest looked up from reference TRBV5-1 and TRBJ2-3, is KAGVTQTPRYLIKTRGQQVTLSCSPISGHRSVSWYQQTPGQGLQFLFEYFSETQRNKGNFPGRFSGRQFSNSRSEMNVSTLELGDSALYLCASSFPTSGGNSRTDTQYFGPGTRLTVL.